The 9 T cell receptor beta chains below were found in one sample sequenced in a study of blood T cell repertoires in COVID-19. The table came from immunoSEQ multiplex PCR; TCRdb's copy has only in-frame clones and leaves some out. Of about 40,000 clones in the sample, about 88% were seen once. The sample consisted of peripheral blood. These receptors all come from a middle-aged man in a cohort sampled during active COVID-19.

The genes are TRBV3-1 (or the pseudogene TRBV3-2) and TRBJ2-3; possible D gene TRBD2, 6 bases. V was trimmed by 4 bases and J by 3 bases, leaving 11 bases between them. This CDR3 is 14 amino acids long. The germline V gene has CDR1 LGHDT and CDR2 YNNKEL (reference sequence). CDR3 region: CASSPRLGTDTQYF. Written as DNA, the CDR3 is TGTGCCAGCAGCCCCCGACTAGGTACAGATACGCAGTATTTT.

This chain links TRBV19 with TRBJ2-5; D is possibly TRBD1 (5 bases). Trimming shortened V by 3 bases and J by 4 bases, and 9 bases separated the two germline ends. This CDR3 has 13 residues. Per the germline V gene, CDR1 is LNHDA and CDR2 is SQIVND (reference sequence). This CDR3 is CASSIQGRETQYF. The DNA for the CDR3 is TGTGCCAGTAGTATCCAGGGAAGAGAGACCCAGTACTTC.

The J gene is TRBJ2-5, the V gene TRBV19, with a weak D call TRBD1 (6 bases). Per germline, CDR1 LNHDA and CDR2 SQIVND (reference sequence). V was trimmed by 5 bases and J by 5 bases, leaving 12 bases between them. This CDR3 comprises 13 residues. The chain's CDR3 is CASSSTGWETQYF. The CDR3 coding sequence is TGTGCCAGTAGTTCCACAGGGTGGGAGACCCAGTACTTC.

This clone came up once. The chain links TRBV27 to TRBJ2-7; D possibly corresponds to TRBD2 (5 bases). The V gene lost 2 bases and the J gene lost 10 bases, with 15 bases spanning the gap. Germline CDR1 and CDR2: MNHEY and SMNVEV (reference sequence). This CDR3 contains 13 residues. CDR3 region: CASSLTETGEQYV. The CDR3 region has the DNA TGTGCCAGCAGTTTAACCGAGACCGGGGAACAGTACGTC.

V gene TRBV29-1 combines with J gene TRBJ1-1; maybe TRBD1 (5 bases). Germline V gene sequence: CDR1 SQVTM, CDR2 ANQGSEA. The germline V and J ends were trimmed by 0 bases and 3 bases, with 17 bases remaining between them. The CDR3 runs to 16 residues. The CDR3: CSVEEPDSRWDTEAFF. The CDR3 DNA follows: TGCAGCGTTGAAGAGCCAGACAGCCGTTGGGACACTGAAGCTTTCTTT.

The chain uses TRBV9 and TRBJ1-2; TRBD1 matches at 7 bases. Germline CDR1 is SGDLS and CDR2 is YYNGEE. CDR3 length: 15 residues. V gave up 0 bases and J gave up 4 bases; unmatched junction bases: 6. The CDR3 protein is CASSVGGQGGYGYTF. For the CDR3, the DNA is TGTGCCAGCAGCGTAGGTGGCCAGGGGGGCTATGGCTACACCTTC.

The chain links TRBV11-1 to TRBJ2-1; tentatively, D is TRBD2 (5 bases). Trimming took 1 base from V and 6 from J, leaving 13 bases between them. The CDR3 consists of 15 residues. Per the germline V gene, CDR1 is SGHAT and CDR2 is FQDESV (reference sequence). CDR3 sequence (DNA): TGTGCCAGCAGCTTAGGTCTAGCAACGACCAATGAGCAGTTCTTC. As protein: CASSLGLATTNEQFF.

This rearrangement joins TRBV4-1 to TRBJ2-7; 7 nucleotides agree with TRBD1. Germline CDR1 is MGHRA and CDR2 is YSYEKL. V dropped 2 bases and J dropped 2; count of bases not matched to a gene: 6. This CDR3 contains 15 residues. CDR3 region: CASSQSHGQAYEQYV. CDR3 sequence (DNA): TGCGCCAGCAGCCAAAGCCACGGACAGGCCTACGAGCAGTACGTC.

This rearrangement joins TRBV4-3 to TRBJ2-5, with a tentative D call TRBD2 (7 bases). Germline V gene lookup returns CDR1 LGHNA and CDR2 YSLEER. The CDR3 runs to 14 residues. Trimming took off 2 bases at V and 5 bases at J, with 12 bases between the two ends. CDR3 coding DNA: TGCGCCAGCAGCCAATCCGGGGGGCCCGAGACCCAGTACTTC. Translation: CASSQSGGPETQYF.